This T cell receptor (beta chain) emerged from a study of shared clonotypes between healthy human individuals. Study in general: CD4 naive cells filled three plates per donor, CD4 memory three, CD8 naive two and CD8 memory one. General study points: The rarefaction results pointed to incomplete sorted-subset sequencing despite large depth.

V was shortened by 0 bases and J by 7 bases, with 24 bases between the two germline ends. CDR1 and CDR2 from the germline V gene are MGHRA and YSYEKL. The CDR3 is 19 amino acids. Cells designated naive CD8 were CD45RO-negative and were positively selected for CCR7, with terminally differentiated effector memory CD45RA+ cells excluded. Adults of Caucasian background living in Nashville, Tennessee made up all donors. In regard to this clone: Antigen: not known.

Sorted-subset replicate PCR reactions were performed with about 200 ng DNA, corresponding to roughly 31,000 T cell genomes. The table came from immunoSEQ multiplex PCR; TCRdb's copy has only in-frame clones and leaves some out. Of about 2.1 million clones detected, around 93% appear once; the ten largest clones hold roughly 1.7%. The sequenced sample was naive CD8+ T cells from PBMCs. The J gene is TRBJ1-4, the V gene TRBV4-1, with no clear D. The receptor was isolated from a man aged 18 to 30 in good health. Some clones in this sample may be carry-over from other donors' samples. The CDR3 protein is CASSQDSLVGFIKGEKLFF. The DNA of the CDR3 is TGCGCCAGCAGCCAAGATAGTTTAGTGGGGTTCATCAAGGGTGAAAAACTGTTTTTT.